This T cell receptor beta chain was sequenced for a study of blood T cell repertoires in COVID-19. TCRdb keeps only in-frame clones here, not all; method: immunoSEQ multiplex PCR. Seen here are roughly 250,000 clones, about nine tenths observed once, and the top ten hold about 6%. The sample comprised PBMCs or T cells enriched from blood (not recorded which). This clonotype originated in a woman in her 30s with acute COVID-19.

CDR3 DNA sequence: TGTGCCAGCAGCTCCCTATCCGACAGCGCTGAAGCTTTCTTT. Encoded protein: CASSSLSDSAEAFF. The chain couples TRBV7-6 to TRBJ1-1; tentatively, D is TRBD1 (5 bases). With 4 bases removed from V and 6 bases from J, the gap between germline ends came to 15 bases. In germline, CDR1 is SGHVS, CDR2 FNYEAQ. The CDR3 covers 14 residues.